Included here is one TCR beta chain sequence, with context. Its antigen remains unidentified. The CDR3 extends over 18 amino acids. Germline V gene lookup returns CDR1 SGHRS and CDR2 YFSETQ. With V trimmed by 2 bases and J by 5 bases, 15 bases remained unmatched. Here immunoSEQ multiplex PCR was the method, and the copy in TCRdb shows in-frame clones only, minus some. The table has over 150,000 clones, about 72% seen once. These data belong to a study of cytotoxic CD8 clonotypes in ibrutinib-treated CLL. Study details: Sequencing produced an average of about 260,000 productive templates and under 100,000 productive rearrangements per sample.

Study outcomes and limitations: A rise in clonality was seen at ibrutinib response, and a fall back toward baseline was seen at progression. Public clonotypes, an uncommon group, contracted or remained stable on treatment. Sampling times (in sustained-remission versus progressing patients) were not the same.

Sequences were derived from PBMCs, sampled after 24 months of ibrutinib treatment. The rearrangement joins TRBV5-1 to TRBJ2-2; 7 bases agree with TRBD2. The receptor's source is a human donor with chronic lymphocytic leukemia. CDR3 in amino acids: CASSFMSGTNKGTGELFF. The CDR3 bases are TGCGCCAGCAGCTTTATGAGCGGGACCAACAAGGGGACCGGGGAGCTGTTTTTT. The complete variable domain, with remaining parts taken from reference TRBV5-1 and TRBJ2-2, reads KAGVTQTPRYLIKTRGQQVTLSCSPISGHRSVSWYQQTPGQGLQFLFEYFSETQRNKGNFPGRFSGRQFSNSRSEMNVSTLELGDSALYLCASSFMSGTNKGTGELFFGEGSRLTVL.